This TCR beta chain was sequenced during a study of cytotoxic CD8 clonotypes in ibrutinib-treated CLL. V lost 5 bases to trimming and J lost 8 bases, with 13 bases between them. The germline V gene has CDR1 MNHEY and CDR2 SVGAGI. The CDR3 sequence is 12 residues long. TCRdb's table, derived via immunoSEQ multiplex PCR, lists solely in-frame clones and lacks some. The data hold hundreds of thousands of clones, with under 75% observed a single time. This specimen consisted of PBMCs, obtained after 24 months of ibrutinib treatment. The sequence came from a human donor with chronic lymphocytic leukemia. The chain combines TRBV6-5 with TRBJ2-7; tentative D call: TRBD1 (6 bases). The CDR3 loop is CASSRDRSKQYF. The CDR3 nucleotides read TGTGCCAGCAGTCGAGACAGGTCAAAGCAGTACTTC.